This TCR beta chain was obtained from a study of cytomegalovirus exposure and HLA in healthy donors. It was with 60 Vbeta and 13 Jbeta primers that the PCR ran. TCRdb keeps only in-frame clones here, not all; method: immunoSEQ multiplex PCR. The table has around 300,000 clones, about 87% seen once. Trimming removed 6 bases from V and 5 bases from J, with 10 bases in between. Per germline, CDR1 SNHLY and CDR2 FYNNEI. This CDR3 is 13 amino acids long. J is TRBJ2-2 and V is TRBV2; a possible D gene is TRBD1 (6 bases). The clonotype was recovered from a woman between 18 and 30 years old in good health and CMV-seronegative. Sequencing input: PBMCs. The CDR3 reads CASSEQGTGELFF. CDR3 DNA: TGTGCCAGCAGCGAACAGGGAACCGGGGAGCTGTTTTTT.